The 8 T cell receptor beta chains listed next were all sequenced from one sample in a study of T-cell reconstitution after alpha-beta-depleted transplantation in children. Unique molecular identifiers tagged the TCRbeta library. TCRdb reprocessed the PCR reads via MiXCR and lists one record per CDR3 protein. The sample includes roughly 170,000 distinct CDR3 sequences, approximately 6.8% of them seen just once. The source material was PBMCs from the stem cell graft donor, sampled from the stem cell graft. These receptors were taken from a human donor who donated a stem cell graft to a child with Wiskott-Aldrich syndrome.

In its sample, this clonotype was seen a few times. J is TRBJ2-7 and V is TRBV3-1; TRBD2 is a possible D gene (5 bases). Trimming took 0 bases from V and 5 from J, leaving 14 bases between them. The germline gives CDR1 LGHDT, CDR2 YNNKEL (reference sequence). The CDR3 extends over 15 amino acids. CDR3: CASSQDPVSGDEQYF. The CDR3 DNA is TGTGCCAGCAGCCAAGATCCAGTATCCGGGGACGAGCAGTACTTC.

At least ten counts were recorded for this clonotype. The chain combines TRBV12-3 or TRBV12-4 with TRBJ1-6; D is possibly TRBD1 (5 bases). V was shortened by 5 bases and J by 14 bases, with 19 bases between the two germline ends. This CDR3 is 14 amino acids long. CDR3 DNA: TGTGCCAGCAGTATCGACAGTCTTTACGGGTCCCTCCACTTT. Its translation is CASSIDSLYGSLHF.

This clonotype occurred many times. The V gene is TRBV7-6, the J gene TRBJ2-3; maybe TRBD1 (6 bases). There are 16 residues in the CDR3. CDR1 is SGHVS and CDR2 is FNYEAQ in the germline V gene. The germline V and J ends were trimmed by 1 base and 2 bases, with 13 bases remaining between them. The CDR3 reads CASSLGIQGNTDTQYF. The CDR3 region has the DNA TGTGCCAGCAGCTTAGGAATCCAGGGGAACACAGATACGCAGTATTTT.

The gene calls are TRBV7-2 and TRBJ2-7; no reliable D call. Looked up from germline, CDR1 is SGHTA and CDR2 is FQGNSA. The V gene lost 1 base and the J gene lost 2 bases, with 15 bases spanning the gap. The CDR3 spans 16 residues. The CDR3 sequence: CASSLVVRRTPYEQYF. In nucleotides, the CDR3 is TGTGCCAGCAGCTTAGTAGTCCGCAGGACGCCCTACGAGCAGTACTTC.

J is TRBJ1-1 and V is TRBV5-1, with unresolved D. The CDR3 sequence is 14 residues long. Per germline, CDR1 SGHRS and CDR2 YFSETQ. The V gene lost 9 bases and the J gene lost 4 bases, with 19 bases spanning the gap. Here the CDR3 reads CATSDPMGSTEAFF. The CDR3 coding sequence is TGCGCCACTTCTGACCCGATGGGGAGCACTGAAGCTTTCTTT. Looking up the rest from reference TRBV5-1 and TRBJ1-1 gives the full variable domain: KAGVTQTPRYLIKTRGQQVTLSCSPISGHRSVSWYQQTPGQGLQFLFEYFSETQRNKGNFPGRFSGRQFSNSRSEMNVSTLELGDSALYLCATSDPMGSTEAFFGQGTRLTVV.

This clonotype was picked up many times. Written as DNA, the CDR3 is TGTGCCAGCAGTTTGTACAGGGGGGATACGCAGTATTTT. Translating it yields CASSLYRGDTQYF. V is TRBV27 and J is TRBJ2-3; the match to TRBD1 covers 8 bases. The germline V gene encodes CDR1 MNHEY and CDR2 SMNVEV (reference sequence). The CDR3 spans 13 residues. After removal of 3 bases from V and 6 bases from J, the junction contained 2 bases not matched to a gene.

This clonotype showed up many times. The chain employs TRBV24-1 and TRBJ2-1, with 8 positions matching TRBD1. CDR1 KGHDR and CDR2 SFDVKD come from the germline V gene. The CDR3 spans 16 residues. V shed 3 bases and J 3 bases; nucleotides not matched to a gene: 6. The CDR3 nucleotides read TGTGCCACCAGTGATCCCGGACAGGGAGACTACAATGAGCAGTTCTTC. This codes for CATSDPGQGDYNEQFF.

Many counts were recorded for this clonotype. J is TRBJ1-1 and V is TRBV10-3; 8 nucleotides agree with TRBD1. J was trimmed by 1 base and V by 6 bases; bases with no gene match: 7. From germline, CDR1 is ENHRY and CDR2 SYGVKD. The CDR3 length is 15 residues. The CDR3 loop reads CAIRATGVGNTEAFF. The CDR3 coding sequence is TGTGCCATCAGAGCGACAGGGGTGGGGAACACTGAAGCTTTCTTT.